This T cell receptor beta chain is from a study of T cells expressing NK-cell markers. Study-wide points: The study found dominant NKG2C+ clonotypes at roughly 1.0-8% of CD8+ T cells in over five donors. These same clonotypes (in a few donors) also led the CD3+CD56-NKG2C+ fraction.

For each CDR3 protein, TCRdb gives one entry from its re-call of the 5' RACE reads, without DNA. The sample totals 500,000 or so distinct CDR3 sequences. As regards this clonotype: Its specificity is unknown.

Germline assignment: CDR1 SGHTA and CDR2 FQGNSA. The CDR3 covers 11 residues. This sequence was found in a young man in good health. The chain links TRBV7-2 to TRBJ1-1. The sample comprised blood T cells: a sorted CD56 or NKG2C T cell subset, CD4+ or CD8+ T cells, or bulk PBMC T cells (not recorded which). CDR3 sequence: CASSWTAEAFF.